This record concerns one TCR beta chain sequence. This table comes from immunoSEQ multiplex PCR, and its TCRdb copy is limited to in-frame clones, with some not included. This sample yields roughly 200,000 clones, of which roughly four fifths are seen a single time; nearly 5% belongs to the top ten. The germline V and J ends were trimmed by 3 bases and 4 bases, with 10 bases remaining between them. The CDR3 totals 14 residues. CDR1 and CDR2 from the germline V gene are KGHSH and LQKENI. All exposed participants met a person with COVID-19 within 2 weeks before entering the study. The sample comes from a study of blood T cell repertoires in COVID-19. Study-level information: The study drew acute and convalescent COVID-19 samples from the United States, Italy and Spain. Sources were T cells, B-cell-depleted T cells, or PBMCs; the material itself was cDNA or gDNA.

The source material was PBMCs or T cells enriched from blood (not recorded which). The chain carries TRBV18 and TRBJ1-3; D may be TRBD1 (5 bases). This sequence originates from a woman between 50 and 59 years old who had been exposed to COVID-19. This CDR3 reads CASSPEQAGNTIYF. The CDR3 DNA reads as TGTGCCAGCTCACCTGAACAGGCCGGAAACACCATATATTTT.